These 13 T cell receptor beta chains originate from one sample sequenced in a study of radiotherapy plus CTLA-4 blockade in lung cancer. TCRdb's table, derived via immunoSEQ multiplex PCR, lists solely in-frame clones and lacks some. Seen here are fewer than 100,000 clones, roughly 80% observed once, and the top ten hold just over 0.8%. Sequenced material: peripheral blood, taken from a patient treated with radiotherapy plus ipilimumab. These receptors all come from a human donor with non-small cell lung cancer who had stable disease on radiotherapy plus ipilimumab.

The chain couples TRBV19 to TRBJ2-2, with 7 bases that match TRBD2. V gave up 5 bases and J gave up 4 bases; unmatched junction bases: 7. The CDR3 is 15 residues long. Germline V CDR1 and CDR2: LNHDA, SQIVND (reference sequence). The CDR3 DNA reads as TGTGCCAGTAGTCCTGGACTAGTTGGCACCGGGGAGCTGTTTTTT. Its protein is CASSPGLVGTGELFF.

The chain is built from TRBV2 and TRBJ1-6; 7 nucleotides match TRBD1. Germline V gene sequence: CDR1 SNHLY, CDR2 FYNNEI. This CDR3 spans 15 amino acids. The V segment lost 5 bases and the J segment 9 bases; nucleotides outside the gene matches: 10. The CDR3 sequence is CASSSRQGDSSPLHF. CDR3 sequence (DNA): TGTGCCAGCAGTTCCCGACAGGGTGATTCTTCACCCCTCCACTTT.

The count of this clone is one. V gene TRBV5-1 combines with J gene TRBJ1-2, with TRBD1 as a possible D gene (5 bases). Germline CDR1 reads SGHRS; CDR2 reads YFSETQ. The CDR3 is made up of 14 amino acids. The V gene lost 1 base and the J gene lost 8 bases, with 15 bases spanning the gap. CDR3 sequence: CASSLPGTSRGYTF. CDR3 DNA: TGCGCCAGCAGCTTGCCCGGGACCAGTCGGGGCTACACCTTC.

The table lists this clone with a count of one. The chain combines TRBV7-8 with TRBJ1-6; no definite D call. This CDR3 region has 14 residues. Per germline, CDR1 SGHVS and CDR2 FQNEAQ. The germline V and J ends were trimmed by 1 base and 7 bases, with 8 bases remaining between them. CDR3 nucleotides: TGTGCCAGCAGCTTAGGGCAGCCCAATTCACCCCTCCACTTT. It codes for CASSLGQPNSPLHF.

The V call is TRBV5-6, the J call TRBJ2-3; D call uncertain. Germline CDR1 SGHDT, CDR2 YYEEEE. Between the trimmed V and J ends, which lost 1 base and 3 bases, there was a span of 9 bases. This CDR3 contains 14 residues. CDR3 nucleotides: TGTGCCAGCAGCTTGATTGCCGGGACAGATACGCAGTATTTT. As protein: CASSLIAGTDTQYF. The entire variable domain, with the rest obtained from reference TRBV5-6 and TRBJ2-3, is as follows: DAGVTQSPTHLIKTRGQQVTLRCSPKSGHDTVSWYQQALGQGPQFIFQYYEEEERQRGNFPDRFSGHQFPNYSSELNVNALLLGDSALYLCASSLIAGTDTQYFGPGTRLTVL.

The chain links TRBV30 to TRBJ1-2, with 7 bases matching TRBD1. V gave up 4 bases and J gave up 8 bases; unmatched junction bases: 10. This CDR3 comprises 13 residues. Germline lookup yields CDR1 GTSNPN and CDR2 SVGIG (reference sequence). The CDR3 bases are TGTGCCTGGAATTACGGGACAGCGAGGGGCTACACCTTC. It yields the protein CAWNYGTARGYTF.

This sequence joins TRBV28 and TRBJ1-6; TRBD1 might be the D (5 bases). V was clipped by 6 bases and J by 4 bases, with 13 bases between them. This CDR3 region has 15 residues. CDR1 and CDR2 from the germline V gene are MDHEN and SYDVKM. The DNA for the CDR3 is TGTGCCAGCAGCGCACCAGACAGATATAATTCACCCCTCCACTTT. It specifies CASSAPDRYNSPLHF.

For the CDR3, the DNA is TGTGCCAGCAGCCCGGACAGGGTTTATCAGCCCCAGCATTTT. Protein product: CASSPDRVYQPQHF. The chain links TRBV6-6 to TRBJ1-5, with 8 bases aligning to TRBD1. The CDR3 is 14 amino acids. Germline V gives CDR1 MNHNY, CDR2 SVGAGI (reference sequence). V shed 6 bases and J 5 bases; nucleotides not matched to a gene: 6.

This CDR3 is CASSAVGSSSTDTQYF. The CDR3 DNA is TGTGCCAGCAGTGCGGTTGGGTCTTCTAGCACAGATACGCAGTATTTT. The rearrangement links TRBV6-1 to TRBJ2-3; D is uncertain. V lost 4 bases to trimming and J lost 0 bases, with 14 bases between them. The V gene's germline CDR1 is MNHNS and CDR2 SASEGT. The CDR3 runs to 16 residues.

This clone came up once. CDR3 protein: CAISEPEGSNIQYF. In DNA, the CDR3 is TGTGCCATCAGTGAGCCAGAGGGGTCAAACATTCAGTACTTC. This chain joins TRBV10-3 and TRBJ2-4; the D gene could be TRBD1 or TRBD2 (5 bases each). The CDR3 extends over 14 amino acids. V dropped 2 bases and J dropped 6 bases, with 11 bases sitting between them. Germline V gene sequence: CDR1 ENHRY, CDR2 SYGVKD.

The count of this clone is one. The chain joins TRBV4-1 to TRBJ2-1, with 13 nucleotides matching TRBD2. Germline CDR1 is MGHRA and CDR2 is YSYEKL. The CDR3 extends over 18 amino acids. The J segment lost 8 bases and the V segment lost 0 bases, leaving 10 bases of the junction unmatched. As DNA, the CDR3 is TGCGCCAGCAGCCAAGAAGGGGGACTAGCGGGAATTATGGATGAGCAGTTCTTC. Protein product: CASSQEGGLAGIMDEQFF.

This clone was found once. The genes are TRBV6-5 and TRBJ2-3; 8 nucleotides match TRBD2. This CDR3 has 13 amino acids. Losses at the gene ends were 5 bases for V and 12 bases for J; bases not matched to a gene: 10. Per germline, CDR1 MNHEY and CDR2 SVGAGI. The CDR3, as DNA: TGTGCCAGCAGTGACGGACTAGCCCGTCCCCAGTATTTT. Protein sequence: CASSDGLARPQYF.

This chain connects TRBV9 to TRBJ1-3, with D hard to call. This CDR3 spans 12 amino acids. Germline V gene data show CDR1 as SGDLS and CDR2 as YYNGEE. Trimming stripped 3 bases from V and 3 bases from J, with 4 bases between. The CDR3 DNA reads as TGTGCCAGCAGCGAGGGTGGAAACACCATATATTTT. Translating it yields CASSEGGNTIYF.